This entry concerns a single T cell receptor (beta chain). Trimming stripped 0 bases from V and 3 bases from J, with 5 bases between. The CDR3 has 13 amino acids. Germline CDR1 reads LGHNA; CDR2 reads YSLEER. The data derive from a study of OX40 agonist ivuxolimab in advanced cancers. Study context: Antecedent anti-PD-1, anti-PD-L1 or anti-CTLA-4 therapy was permissible, with under 50% having received some.

TCRdb keeps only in-frame clones here, not all; method: immunoSEQ multiplex PCR. This repertoire shows tens of thousands of clones, about 85% found once; its top ten account for approximately 4.6%. The TCR was taken from an adult with an advanced solid tumor such as melanoma, head and neck, liver or kidney cancer. This sample comprised CD4+ or CD8+ T cells sorted from blood, obtained in a trial of the OX40 agonist ivuxolimab. The J gene is TRBJ2-5, the V gene TRBV4-3; D gene ambiguous. CDR3 bases: TGCGCCAGCAGCCAAGAACTGAAAGAGACCCAGTACTTC. Residues: CASSQELKETQYF.